One sample yielded the 21 T cell receptor beta chains listed below, sequenced in a study of blood T cell repertoires in COVID-19. Some clones are missing from TCRdb's copy, which holds only in-frame ones; the method was immunoSEQ multiplex PCR. The sample yields about 200,000 clones, 81% seen once. The source material was peripheral blood. These receptors were taken from a woman of 80 years or more with acute or convalescent COVID-19.

This clone was picked up a small number of times. This rearrangement joins TRBV18 to TRBJ1-5; D is perhaps TRBD1 (5 bases). CDR3 size: 15 residues. Trimming stripped 6 bases from V and 1 base from J, with 13 bases between. The germline V gene has CDR1 KGHSH and CDR2 LQKENI. The CDR3 spells CASSLGKGSNQPQHF. The CDR3 region has the DNA TGTGCCAGCTCTCTGGGGAAGGGGAGCAATCAGCCCCAGCATTTT.

The chain employs TRBV5-1 and TRBJ2-5; D is unclear. Between the trimmed V and J ends, which lost 4 bases and 2 bases, there was a span of 9 bases. This CDR3 has 13 residues. Looked up from germline, CDR1 is SGHRS and CDR2 is YFSETQ. CDR3 residues: CASSVSYQETQYF. CDR3 sequence (DNA): TGCGCCAGCAGCGTTTCTTATCAAGAGACCCAGTACTTC.

The V gene is TRBV4-2, the J gene TRBJ2-7, with 12 positions matching TRBD2. V gave up 3 bases and J gave up 3 bases; unmatched junction bases: 9. Germline lookup yields CDR1 LGHNA and CDR2 YNFKEQ. This CDR3 region has 17 residues. The CDR3 DNA reads as TGTGCCAGCAGCCAGGCCCTAGCGGGGGGGAGAGGCTACGAGCAGTACTTC. This encodes CASSQALAGGRGYEQYF.

The chain is built from TRBV5-5 and TRBJ2-7, with D maybe TRBD2 (6 bases). The CDR3 has 17 amino acids. Germline V gene data show CDR1 as SGHKS and CDR2 as YYEKEE (reference sequence). The ends were cut back, 2 bases at V and 0 bases at J, with 18 bases in the middle. The CDR3: CASSLQAGTSSSYEQYF. CDR3 sequence (DNA): TGTGCCAGCAGCTTACAGGCCGGGACTTCGAGCTCCTACGAGCAGTACTTC.

This sequence joins TRBV3-1 (or the pseudogene TRBV3-2) and TRBJ2-7; TRBD1 agrees at 9 bases. CDR3 size: 16 residues. The germline V gene encodes CDR1 LGHDT and CDR2 YNNKEL (reference sequence). V shed 2 bases, J shed 2 bases, and the junction held 7 bases outside the gene matches. The CDR3 reads CASSQTTGTGPYEQYF. CDR3 coding DNA: TGTGCCAGCAGCCAAACGACCGGGACAGGGCCCTACGAGCAGTACTTC.

The V gene is TRBV18, the J gene TRBJ2-3; TRBD2 is a possible D gene (5 bases). Deletions cut 3 bases from V and 7 bases from J, with 20 bases between. The V gene's germline CDR1 is KGHSH and CDR2 LQKENI. The CDR3 spans 16 residues. CDR3: CASSPRALLQGNTQYF. CDR3 DNA sequence: TGTGCCAGCTCACCGAGGGCCCTTTTGCAAGGAAATACGCAGTATTTT.

Details on this clone: At one end the junction does not follow the germline gene, possibly because of a read error. The chain employs TRBV7-6 and TRBJ2-5, with TRBD1 matching 8 bases. CDR1 SGHVS and CDR2 FNYEAQ come from the germline V gene. CDR3 size: 13 residues. The CDR3 here is CASSFVTGAAGDF. The CDR3 DNA is TGTGCCAGCAGCTTCGTGACAGGGGCCGCTGGGGACTTC.

CDR3 region: CAWKRQKYTGELFF. The CDR3 coding sequence is TGTGCCTGGAAGCGGCAGAAGTACACCGGGGAGCTGTTTTTT. The chain employs TRBV30 and TRBJ2-2; TRBD2 might be the D (5 bases). The CDR3 has 14 residues. Deletions cut 4 bases from V and 3 bases from J, with 12 bases between. The germline V gene has CDR1 GTSNPN and CDR2 SVGIG (reference sequence).

The chain employs TRBV5-1 and TRBJ1-4, with D perhaps matching TRBD1 (6 bases). V lost 2 bases to trimming and J lost 0 bases, with 17 bases between them. CDR1 SGHRS and CDR2 YFSETQ come from the germline V gene. The CDR3 spans 18 residues. For the CDR3, the DNA is TGCGCCAGCAGCTTACAGGCGACAGGCTCTGCAACTAATGAAAAACTGTTTTTT. Translated: CASSLQATGSATNEKLFF.

This clone appeared a single time. V usage is TRBV19 and J usage is TRBJ1-1; the match to TRBD1 covers 10 bases. J was trimmed by 1 base and V by 5 bases; bases with no gene match: 10. The germline CDR1 and CDR2 sequences are LNHDA and SQIVND (reference sequence). The CDR3 spans 17 residues. CDR3 loop: CASSFGRDRGKNTEAFF. In DNA form, the CDR3 reads TGTGCCAGTAGTTTCGGCCGGGACAGGGGAAAGAACACTGAAGCTTTCTTT.

The chain joins TRBV27 to TRBJ1-2; D may be TRBD1 (5 bases). The CDR3 covers 15 residues. The ends were cut back, 4 bases at V and 8 bases at J, with 20 bases in the middle. From germline, CDR1 is MNHEY and CDR2 SMNVEV (reference sequence). CDR3 loop: CASSSPGASGGGYTF. DNA for the CDR3: TGTGCCAGCAGTTCCCCCGGGGCATCCGGGGGAGGCTACACCTTC.

DNA for the CDR3: TGTGCCAGCAGCCAAAACGACAGAGCTGAAGCTTTCTTT. This sequence encodes CASSQNDRAEAFF. The J gene is TRBJ1-1, the V gene TRBV3-1 (or the pseudogene TRBV3-2), with D perhaps matching TRBD1 (5 bases). CDR3 size: 13 residues. Per the germline V gene, CDR1 is LGHDT and CDR2 is YNNKEL (reference sequence). Trimming cost V 2 bases and J 6 bases, with 10 bases left between them.

This chain links TRBV29-1 with TRBJ2-3; 7 bases agree with TRBD1. The junction had 21 bases not matched to a gene; V was cut back by 8 bases and J by 4 bases. Looked up from germline, CDR1 is SQVTM and CDR2 is ANQGSEA. This CDR3 has 17 amino acids. In DNA form, the CDR3 reads TGCAGCAGCACCGGGACAGCGAGCCCATCAAGGTCAGATACGCAGTATTTT. Translation gives CSSTGTASPSRSDTQYF.

In nucleotides, the CDR3 is TGTGCCAGCAGCCAAGTGAAGCTCTCAGGAAACACCATATATTTT. The encoded protein is CASSQVKLSGNTIYF. This chain uses TRBV3-1 (or the pseudogene TRBV3-2) with TRBJ1-3, with D hard to call. Germline CDR1 is LGHDT and CDR2 is YNNKEL (reference sequence). The CDR3 has 15 amino acids. V was pared by 1 base and J by 4 bases, with 11 bases between.

The V and J genes are TRBV7-9 and TRBJ2-5; 7 bases map to TRBD1. The CDR3 is made up of 16 amino acids. V trimming: 6 bases; J trimming: 5 bases; junction bases outside the gene matches: 15. Germline V gene data show CDR1 as SEHNR and CDR2 as FQNEAQ (reference sequence). CDR3 coding DNA: TGTGCCAGCAGACCTCTGCCGGGACAGCTGGGCGAGACCCAGTACTTC. This sequence encodes CASRPLPGQLGETQYF.

This clone was seen just once. V is TRBV7-2 and J is TRBJ2-5; 13 nucleotides agree with TRBD2. Trimming cost V 3 bases and J 5 bases; bases outside gene matches: 9. The CDR3 is made up of 17 amino acids. Germline V gives CDR1 SGHTA, CDR2 FQGNSA. The DNA of the CDR3 is TGTGCCAGCAGCTTCGGAAGACTAGCGGGAGGAAAGGAGACCCAGTACTTC. It codes for CASSFGRLAGGKETQYF.

The rearrangement joins TRBV3-1 (or the pseudogene TRBV3-2) to TRBJ1-1, with 8 positions matching TRBD1. V dropped 4 bases and J dropped 11; count of bases not matched to a gene: 12. Germline V gene lookup returns CDR1 LGHDT and CDR2 YNNKEL (reference sequence). CDR3 length: 14 residues. The CDR3 sequence: CASSPRAGGNRAFF. DNA for the CDR3: TGTGCCAGCAGCCCCCGAGCAGGGGGCAATAGGGCTTTCTTT.

CDR3: CASSIRGFTDTQYF. The CDR3 coding sequence is TGTGCCAGTAGTATCCGGGGGTTCACAGATACGCAGTATTTT. The chain employs TRBV19 and TRBJ2-3, with D possibly matching TRBD2 (6 bases). The length of the CDR3 is 14 residues. Germline values: CDR1 LNHDA, CDR2 SQIVND (reference sequence). V was cut by 3 bases and J by 2 bases, with 9 bases left in between.

This sequence joins TRBV5-1 and TRBJ2-2; 8 bases map to TRBD1. The CDR3 contains 16 residues. The V gene's germline CDR1 is SGHRS and CDR2 YFSETQ. V lost 2 bases, J lost 1 base, and 4 bases stayed unmatched. The CDR3 region is CASSLIGQGNTGELFF. In nucleotides, the CDR3 is TGCGCCAGCAGCTTAATCGGACAGGGGAACACCGGGGAGCTGTTTTTT.

The chain carries TRBV9 and TRBJ1-1; weak D call: TRBD1 (5 bases). The CDR3 is 15 residues long. The V and J ends lost 0 bases and 3 bases respectively, with 12 bases between them. CDR1 is SGDLS, CDR2 YYNGEE, per germline. The CDR3 DNA reads as TGTGCCAGCAGCGTAGCTACAGGAATCCACACTGAAGCTTTCTTT. This translates into CASSVATGIHTEAFF.

This chain joins TRBV27 and TRBJ2-3; 8 bases align to TRBD2. CDR1 MNHEY and CDR2 SMNVEV come from the germline V gene (reference sequence). The CDR3 covers 15 residues. V was clipped by 6 bases and J by 4 bases; unmatched bases: 9. CDR3 protein: CASRSSGTSADTQYF. As DNA, the CDR3 is TGTGCCAGCAGGAGTTCCGGGACTAGTGCAGATACGCAGTATTTT.